The 11 T cell receptor beta chains presented below share a single source sample, sequenced in a study of neurological immune-mediated disorders. TCRdb passed the 5' RACE reads through MiXCR, listing each CDR3 protein once. The table includes about 55,000 distinct CDR3 sequences, 3.5% to 4% detected once. Sequencing used CD4+ T cells from blood. These receptors all come from a woman aged 40 to 50 with multiple sclerosis.

In this sample, this clonotype turned up many times. The rearrangement joins TRBV4-1 to TRBJ2-7, with a tentative D call TRBD2 (6 bases). Germline CDR1 MGHRA, CDR2 YSYEKL. The CDR3 is 16 amino acids. Trimming shortened V by 1 base and J by 5 bases, and 18 bases separated the two germline ends. CDR3 sequence: CASSQADRDLAHEQYF. As DNA, the CDR3 is TGCGCCAGCAGCCAAGCCGATCGGGACTTAGCTCACGAGCAGTACTTC.

This clonotype was seen many times. The chain has TRBV4-1 and TRBJ1-5; D is possibly TRBD1 (6 bases). This CDR3 contains 15 residues. CDR1 and CDR2 from the germline V gene are MGHRA and YSYEKL. The ends were cut back, 1 base at V and 7 bases at J, with 14 bases in the middle. The DNA of the CDR3 is TGCGCCAGCAGCCAAGGGGGGCCGGCCATCCAGCCCCAGCATTTT. It yields the protein CASSQGGPAIQPQHF.

This clonotype was recorded at least ten times. V usage is TRBV2 and J usage is TRBJ2-4; no clear D. The CDR3 has 15 residues. V shed 4 bases and J shed 1 base, with 11 bases lying between them. Germline V CDR1 and CDR2: SNHLY, FYNNEI. CDR3 bases: TGTGCCAGCAGTGCCAGCACGGCCGCCAAAAACATTCAGTACTTC. Translating it yields CASSASTAAKNIQYF.

This clonotype appeared many times. The rearrangement uses TRBV3-1 and TRBJ2-7; no reliable D call. Germline loops: CDR1 LGHDT, CDR2 YNNKEL (reference sequence). The V gene lost 3 bases and the J gene lost 5 bases, with 14 bases spanning the gap. CDR3 length: 14 residues. The CDR3 bases are TGTGCCAGCAGCCAGAGGCAGACCAGCGACGAGCAGTACTTC. This translates into CASSQRQTSDEQYF.

This clonotype was picked up many times. The CDR3 sequence is CSARYRSRREQYF. The CDR3 coding sequence is TGCAGTGCTAGGTATAGGTCTAGGAGAGAGCAGTACTTC. The V call is TRBV20-1, the J call TRBJ2-7; D unclear. Germline V gene data show CDR1 as DFQATT and CDR2 as SNEGSKA (reference sequence). Trimming removed 3 bases at V and 7 bases at J, with 16 bases between. CDR3 length: 13 amino acids.

This clonotype was counted many times. The chain couples TRBV24-1 to TRBJ2-3, with 14 bases lining up with TRBD2. Germline CDR1 KGHDR, CDR2 SFDVKD. This CDR3 contains 17 residues. J was trimmed by 5 bases and V by 4 bases; bases with no gene match: 7. CDR3 sequence (DNA): TGTGCCACCAGTGAGGGACTAGCGGGGGACTCGGGAGATACGCAGTATTTT. The encoded protein is CATSEGLAGDSGDTQYF.

Ten or more counts support this clonotype. The rearrangement joins TRBV20-1 to TRBJ2-2, with TRBD2 as a possible D gene (5 bases). In germline, CDR1 is DFQATT, CDR2 SNEGSKA (reference sequence). CDR3 length: 13 residues. V was shortened by 0 bases and J by 7 bases, with 9 bases between the two germline ends. CDR3 nucleotides: TGCAGTGCTAGAGAGCTTGGAGGCGGGGAGCTGTTTTTT. Translated, it gives CSARELGGGELFF.

This clonotype occurred many times. The chain joins TRBV5-1 to TRBJ1-1, with a tentative D call TRBD1 (5 bases). V lost 1 base and J 1 base, leaving 11 bases between the germline ends. The V gene's germline CDR1 is SGHRS and CDR2 YFSETQ. The CDR3 runs 15 residues. The CDR3 region is CASSLIPGGNTEAFF. CDR3 nucleotide sequence: TGCGCCAGCAGCTTGATCCCGGGGGGGAACACTGAAGCTTTCTTT.

This clonotype has a single count. The gene calls are TRBV20-1 and TRBJ2-5; D perhaps matches TRBD1 (5 bases). Germline CDR1 reads DFQATT; CDR2 reads SNEGSKA (reference sequence). With 0 bases removed from V and 1 base from J, the gap between germline ends came to 12 bases. There are 15 residues in the CDR3. CDR3 sequence reads: CSARDQGQPQETQYF. DNA of the CDR3: TGCAGTGCTAGAGATCAGGGTCAACCCCAAGAGACCCAGTACTTC.

This clonotype has at least ten counts. This chain links TRBV12-3 or TRBV12-4 with TRBJ2-7; D call uncertain. This CDR3 comprises 13 residues. Trimming cost V 1 base and J 2 bases, with 6 bases left between them. For the CDR3, the DNA is TGTGCCAGCAGTTTAGGGGTAGCCTACGAGCAGTACTTC. Amino acids: CASSLGVAYEQYF.

This clonotype was seen ten or more times. For the CDR3, the DNA is TGTGCCAGCAGTGAAACGGCGAGGACAGATACGCAGTATTTT. As protein: CASSETARTDTQYF. The chain couples TRBV2 to TRBJ2-3, with D unresolved. The CDR3 extends over 14 amino acids. Germline V gene sequence: CDR1 SNHLY, CDR2 FYNNEI. V lost 2 bases, J lost 3 bases, and 9 bases lay in between.